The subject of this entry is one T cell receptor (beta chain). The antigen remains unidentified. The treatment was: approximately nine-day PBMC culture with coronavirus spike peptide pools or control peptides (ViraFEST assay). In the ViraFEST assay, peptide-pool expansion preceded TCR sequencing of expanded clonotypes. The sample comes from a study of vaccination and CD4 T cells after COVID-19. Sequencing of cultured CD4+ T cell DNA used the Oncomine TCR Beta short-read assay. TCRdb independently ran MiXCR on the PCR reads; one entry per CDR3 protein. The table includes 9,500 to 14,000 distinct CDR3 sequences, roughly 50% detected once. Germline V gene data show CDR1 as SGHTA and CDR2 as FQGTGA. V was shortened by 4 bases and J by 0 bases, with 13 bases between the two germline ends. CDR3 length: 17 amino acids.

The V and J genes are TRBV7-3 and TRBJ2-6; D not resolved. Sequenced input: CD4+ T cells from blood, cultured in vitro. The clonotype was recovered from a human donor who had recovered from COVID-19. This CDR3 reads CASSSRNKGSGANVLTF. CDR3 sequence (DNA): TGTGCCAGCAGCTCCAGGAACAAAGGCTCTGGGGCCAACGTCCTGACTTTC.